This T cell receptor beta chain comes out of a study of radiotherapy plus CTLA-4 blockade in lung cancer. Study at large: With 31% of patients having disease control, objective responses were seen in under 20%.

Notes on this clone: Its specificity is unknown.

Study results and caveats: Early blood T cell clone dynamics reportedly forecast response best, with interferon-beta. Expansion of tumor-derived TCR clones was observed in blood after radiotherapy plus ipilimumab.

The table came from immunoSEQ multiplex PCR; TCRdb's copy has only in-frame clones and leaves some out. The sample carries about 14,000 clones, about 70% recorded once. Lung cancer patients with chemo-refractory metastatic non-small-cell disease were given focal radiation plus CTLA-4 blockade with ipilimumab. This specimen was peripheral blood, taken from a patient treated with radiotherapy plus ipilimumab. The clonotype was recovered from a human donor with non-small cell lung cancer whose response to radiotherapy plus ipilimumab could not be evaluated.

The CDR3 here is CASSLAGQTTEAFF. The CDR3 bases are TGTGCCAGCAGCTTAGCGGGACAGACCACTGAAGCTTTCTTT. The V and J genes are TRBV11-2 and TRBJ1-1; 7 bases are a match to TRBD1. There are 14 residues in the CDR3. Germline V gene sequence: CDR1 SGHAT, CDR2 FQNNGV. The V and J ends lost 1 base and 4 bases, in that order; junction bases with no gene match: 3.